The sequence of this T cell receptor beta chain was determined in a study of blood T cell repertoires in COVID-19 (dated by TCRdb to the early 2020s). Describing the broader study: Samples covering the acute and convalescent phases of COVID-19 were provided by collaborators in the United States, Italy and Spain. The material from the prospective study consisted of cDNA or gDNA derived from T cells, B-cell-depleted T cells, or PBMCs. Subjects who had been exposed to COVID-19, were actively infected with it, or had recovered from it provided the deeply sampled blood TCRbeta repertoires that made up the dataset. The repertoires were released in a freely available public database intended as a resource for research on the immune response to SARS-CoV-2. The samples were drawn from two sources: the first 160 participants of the ongoing ImmuneRACE study, and 1,200 or so subjects contributed by 6 global collaborators. Nearly every sample came with metadata listing a de-identified subject ID, COVID-19 status, age in years and sex. Where available, HLA class I and class II types were obtained from metadata supplied by the sample provider rather than from assay-based typing.

This clone has just a few counts. Its antigen is still unknown. The sample holds no much larger clone one base away, and base qualities are not on file. Participants in the prospective study were enrolled through a virtual design, were aged roughly 18 to 100 years, and lived in approximately 24 United States geographic areas. In the prospective study, cohorts were assigned on the basis of participant-reported clinical history obtained from a screening survey and a study questionnaire. ImmuneRACE Cohort 3 recovered participants were defined by two consecutive negative NP/OP PCR tests, healthcare professional clearance, or symptom resolution. Mobile phlebotomists in the prospective study collected whole blood, serum and a nasopharyngeal or oropharyngeal swab from every participant. Participants in the prospective study had the option to provide additional blood draws and questionnaires over an approximately 2-month period. Prospective study blood samples were shipped either frozen or at room temperature before DNA extraction.

The investigation overall reported the following: The amount of clinical and demographic metadata varied by source and participant and was provided uncurated.

The immunoSEQ Assay, a bias-controlled multiplex PCR, was used to amplify TCRbeta CDR3 regions from genomic DNA. The original methods were these. The number of nucleated cells in each sample was estimated from the amplification of reference gene primers within the assay. To quantify the absolute abundance of each unique TCRbeta CDR3 rearrangement, sequence reads were collapsed and filtered. Productive Simpson clonality was computed per sample as the square root of Simpson's diversity index over productive rearrangements. Entries here come from immuneACCESS through TCRdb and include only in-frame sequences with V and J called. Some clones fail to appear in such tables; in the studies checked, an unresolved V gene covers under half of the shortfall, and the cause of the remainder is unknown. V, J and clone size are taken as reported in that table, and D and trimming were inferred from the DNA itself. The table for this sample lists 150,000 or so clones; 82% of them were counted only once. About a sixth of the sample is in the top ten clones.

The sample consisted of PBMCs or T cells enriched from blood (not recorded which). The TCR originated in a man aged 55 to 70 who had recovered from COVID-19.

The sequenced DNA is TGTGCCATCAGAAGTGGGGATAGTAGCGGGGTCAATGAGCAGTTCTTC. Translated, this is CAIRSGDSSGVNEQFF. The chain is assembled from TRBV10-3 and TRBJ2-1; 8 nucleotides in the junction match TRBD2. The CDR3 holds 16 amino acids from the cysteine to the phenylalanine. Just CDR3 DNA is preserved here, 48 bases in frame from base 1. Here V drops 6 bases and J drops 6 bases, and the junction holds 13 bases not matched to any gene. The germline V gene gives CDR1 as ENHRY and CDR2 as SYGVKD.